This T cell receptor (beta chain) stems from a study of T-cell memory formation after mild COVID-19. Only a few counts were recorded for this clonotype. CDR1 and CDR2 from the germline V gene are MGHRA and YSYEKL. With V trimmed by 0 bases and J by 7 bases, 8 bases remained unmatched. The CDR3 totals 16 residues. TCR alpha and TCR beta cDNA libraries carrying sample barcodes and UMIs came from 5'RACE with constant-segment primers. TCRdb passed the 5' RACE reads through MiXCR, listing each CDR3 protein once. In the table there are roughly 100,000 distinct CDR3 sequences, more than 15% of which are singletons.

The chain employs TRBV4-1 and TRBJ1-5; 8 bases match TRBD1. Input material: PBMCs or a T cell subset sorted from them (not recorded which). This receptor was obtained from an adult woman who had mild COVID-19 (a few samples of this study predate the infection). Cell type and time point are not known. Here the CDR3 DNA reads TGCGCCAGCAGCCAAGACCCGCAGGGGGCGAAACAGCCCCAGCATTTT. Translated, it gives CASSQDPQGAKQPQHF.